A single sample is the source of the 25 T cell receptor beta chains below, sequenced in a study of response to subunit inactivated influenza vaccine. In TCRdb, the RT-PCR reads were re-called with MiXCR into one record per CDR3 protein. The data hold fewer than 700,000 distinct CDR3 sequences, with around 13% observed a single time. Sequenced material: PBMCs from blood, taken 40 to 50 days after vaccination. The receptor set was obtained from a man between 50 and 59 years old who received an inactivated influenza vaccine.

This clonotype was seen repeatedly, ten times or more. The chain joins TRBV20-1 to TRBJ2-5; D is uncertain. This CDR3 spans 10 amino acids. Trimming removed 2 bases from V and 5 bases from J, with 3 bases in between. Germline CDR1 and CDR2: DFQATT and SNEGSKA (reference sequence). The CDR3, as DNA: TGCAGTGCTAGAACCGAGACCCAGTACTTC. The encoded protein is CSARTETQYF.

The chain combines TRBV12-3 or TRBV12-4 with TRBJ2-7, with D possibly called TRBD1 or TRBD2 (5 bases each). This CDR3 has 16 residues. Trimming pared 5 bases from V and 0 bases from J, leaving 17 bases between. CDR3 in amino acids: CASSPMGPKSSYEQYF. The CDR3 DNA follows: TGTGCCAGCAGTCCTATGGGACCGAAGAGCTCCTACGAGCAGTACTTC.

This clonotype was recorded at least ten times. This chain uses TRBV5-1 with TRBJ2-1; D is unresolved. Germline lookup yields CDR1 SGHRS and CDR2 YFSETQ. The V gene lost 9 bases and the J gene lost 2 bases, with 15 bases spanning the gap. The CDR3 totals 14 residues. CDR3 region: CATNPDGTYNEQFF. The CDR3 DNA follows: TGCGCCACCAATCCGGACGGCACCTACAATGAGCAGTTCTTC. The complete variable domain, with remaining parts taken from reference TRBV5-1 and TRBJ2-1, reads KAGVTQTPRYLIKTRGQQVTLSCSPISGHRSVSWYQQTPGQGLQFLFEYFSETQRNKGNFPGRFSGRQFSNSRSEMNVSTLELGDSALYLCATNPDGTYNEQFFGPGTRLTVL.

This clonotype has more than one count but fewer than ten. The chain joins TRBV12-3 or TRBV12-4 to TRBJ1-5; D is perhaps TRBD1 (6 bases). V shed 1 base and J shed 7 bases, with 20 bases lying between them. The CDR3 is 17 residues long. CDR3 loop: CASSLDGRSGEEQPQHF. The DNA of the CDR3 is TGTGCCAGCAGTTTAGATGGGAGGTCAGGGGAAGAACAGCCCCAGCATTTT.

This clonotype was detected ten times or more. This chain uses TRBV5-1 with TRBJ2-1, with 7 bases aligning to TRBD2. Germline CDR1 SGHRS, CDR2 YFSETQ. The CDR3 loop spans 15 amino acids. The J segment lost 7 bases and the V segment lost 0 bases, leaving 7 bases of the junction unmatched. The CDR3 reads CASSLVAGEWNEQFF. The DNA of the CDR3 is TGCGCCAGCAGCTTGGTTGCGGGAGAGTGGAATGAGCAGTTCTTC.

This clonotype was detected a few times. This chain connects TRBV11-2 to TRBJ1-2; D remains unclear. The CDR3 is 14 residues long. Germline lookup yields CDR1 SGHAT and CDR2 FQNNGV. Deletions cut 5 bases from V and 0 bases from J, with 10 bases between. The CDR3 reads CASSPDQANYGYTF. CDR3 DNA: TGTGCCAGCAGCCCGGACCAAGCTAACTATGGCTACACCTTC.

The chain links TRBV20-1 to TRBJ2-5; 10 nucleotides align to TRBD2. Germline-derived CDR1 and CDR2 are DFQATT and SNEGSKA (reference sequence). After removal of 0 bases from V and 4 bases from J, the junction contained 8 bases not matched to a gene. The CDR3 is made up of 16 amino acids. The CDR3 nucleotides read TGCAGTGCTAGAGATCTTTTACTAGCGGGACGAGAGACCCAGTACTTC. Translated, it gives CSARDLLLAGRETQYF.

In this sample, this clonotype turned up many times. The chain couples TRBV9 to TRBJ2-7, with TRBD1 matching 12 bases. After removal of 4 bases from V and 3 bases from J, the junction contained 11 bases not matched to a gene. CDR3 length: 17 amino acids. Germline lookup yields CDR1 SGDLS and CDR2 YYNGEE. The chain's CDR3 is CASSPPAGDRGLYEQYF. DNA for the CDR3: TGTGCCAGCAGCCCACCCGCCGGGGACAGGGGGCTCTACGAGCAGTACTTC.

This clonotype appeared a few times. The chain is built from TRBV6-2 or TRBV6-3 and TRBJ1-2; a weak D match, TRBD1 (6 bases). The CDR3 has 15 residues. Germline V CDR1 and CDR2: MNHEY, SVGEGT. Trimming cost V 4 bases and J 7 bases, with 19 bases left between them. CDR3: CASSWRQEGSSGYTF. DNA of the CDR3: TGTGCCAGCAGTTGGCGACAGGAGGGATCGAGTGGCTACACCTTC.

In this sample, this clonotype turned up a few times. This chain uses TRBV9 with TRBJ1-1; D not certain. Trimming shortened V by 0 bases and J by 1 base, and 4 bases separated the two germline ends. Germline V gene sequence: CDR1 SGDLS, CDR2 YYNGEE. CDR3 length equals 13 residues. CDR3 residues: CASSVAANTEAFF. CDR3 DNA: TGTGCCAGCAGCGTAGCGGCGAACACTGAAGCTTTCTTT.

This rearrangement joins TRBV12-3 or TRBV12-4 to TRBJ2-1; tentative D call: TRBD2 (6 bases). V lost 5 bases to trimming and J lost 0 bases, with 14 bases between them. The CDR3 totals 16 residues. In DNA form, the CDR3 reads TGTGCCAGCAGTCACTATAGCGGTACCTCCTACAATGAGCAGTTCTTC. It codes for CASSHYSGTSYNEQFF.

This clonotype has at least ten counts. The chain is built from TRBV12-3 or TRBV12-4 and TRBJ1-1, with D possibly being TRBD1 (5 bases). The CDR3 contains 12 residues. V lost 3 bases, J lost 10 bases, and 12 bases lay in between. The CDR3 loop is CASSFPGLGAFF. CDR3 nucleotide sequence: TGTGCCAGCAGTTTCCCAGGGTTGGGAGCTTTCTTT.

This clonotype was counted many times. V is TRBV7-9 and J is TRBJ2-3; D is unresolved. Trimming took off 5 bases at V and 0 bases at J, with 9 bases between the two ends. Germline CDR1 SEHNR, CDR2 FQNEAQ (reference sequence). The CDR3 loop spans 14 amino acids. The CDR3 is CASSLSLSTDTQYF. Here the CDR3 DNA reads TGTGCCAGCAGCCTCTCCCTTAGCACAGATACGCAGTATTTT.

This clonotype was seen more than once but under ten times. The chain links TRBV5-1 to TRBJ2-7; 7 nucleotides align to TRBD2. The CDR3 has 15 amino acids. The ends lost 2 bases at V and 0 bases at J; junction bases unmatched: 5. CDR1 is SGHRS, CDR2 YFSETQ, per germline. CDR3 region: CASSFGASGSYEQYF. The CDR3 coding sequence is TGCGCCAGCAGCTTTGGGGCTAGCGGCTCCTACGAGCAGTACTTC.

This clonotype was counted many times. V is TRBV7-2 and J is TRBJ1-2; 10 bases agree with TRBD1. Germline loops: CDR1 SGHTA, CDR2 FQGNSA. The CDR3 length is 15 residues. The V and J ends lost 5 bases and 6 bases, in that order; junction bases with no gene match: 9. The CDR3 sequence: CASSRGTGEFHGYTF. DNA for the CDR3: TGTGCCAGCAGCCGGGGGACAGGGGAATTTCATGGCTACACCTTC.

A few counts support this clonotype. In DNA form, the CDR3 reads TGTGCCAGCAGCCCGACCGGGACAGAGAGCTACGAGCAGTACTTC. It codes for CASSPTGTESYEQYF. The V gene is TRBV7-2, the J gene TRBJ2-7; TRBD1 aligns across 7 bases. This CDR3 has 15 amino acids. Germline trimming cut 5 bases from V and 3 bases from J; bases unmatched to any gene: 10. Germline CDR1 SGHTA, CDR2 FQGNSA.

The V and J genes are TRBV4-3 and TRBJ2-5, with TRBD1 matching 9 bases. CDR1 and CDR2 from the germline V gene are LGHNA and YSLEER. J gave up 5 bases and V 5 bases, and 9 bases lay outside the gene matches. The CDR3 runs to 15 residues. The CDR3 DNA follows: TGCGCCAGCAGCTCCACAGGGGGCTCGGGGGAGACCCAGTACTTC. Residues: CASSSTGGSGETQYF.

This clonotype was recorded at least ten times. V and J are TRBV20-1 and TRBJ2-1; D is undetermined. Germline V gene sequence: CDR1 DFQATT, CDR2 SNEGSKA (reference sequence). This CDR3 comprises 11 residues. Trimming took 0 bases from V and 15 from J, leaving 12 bases between them. The CDR3 sequence: CSARERSVRFF. In DNA form, the CDR3 reads TGCAGTGCTAGAGAGCGGTCAGTCCGGTTCTTC.

The sample holds a few counts of this clonotype. V usage is TRBV5-1 and J usage is TRBJ1-1; TRBD1 might be the D (5 bases). The CDR3 is 15 residues long. The germline gives CDR1 SGHRS, CDR2 YFSETQ. V was clipped by 0 bases and J by 1 base, with 10 bases between them. The CDR3 DNA is TGCGCCAGCAGCTTGGTTCCAGGGAAGAACACTGAAGCTTTCTTT. The encoded protein is CASSLVPGKNTEAFF.

This chain uses TRBV10-3 with TRBJ1-4; 9 nucleotides agree with TRBD1. This CDR3 contains 15 residues. With 0 bases clipped from V and 8 bases from J, the junction kept 4 bases outside the gene matches. Germline CDR1 is ENHRY and CDR2 is SYGVKD. CDR3 loop: CAISESYRGQEKLFF. The CDR3 DNA sequence: TGTGCCATCAGTGAGTCGTACAGGGGGCAAGAAAAACTGTTTTTT.

This clonotype was seen once. Given a much more abundant clone one base away, this may be a read error. The V gene is TRBV5-1, the J gene TRBJ2-3, with a tentative D call TRBD2 (6 bases). The germline V gene has CDR1 SGHRS and CDR2 YFSETQ. The CDR3 sequence is 15 residues long. CDR3 DNA sequence: TGCGCCATCAGCCTCCCGACGGGAGTTGCAGATACGCAGTATTTT. It codes for CAISLPTGVADTQYF. The full variable domain, completed using reference TRBV5-1 and TRBJ2-3, is KAGVTQTPRYLIKTRGQQVTLSCSPISGHRSVSWYQQTPGQGLQFLFEYFSETQRNKGNFPGRFSGRQFSNSRSEMNVSTLELGDSALYLCAISLPTGVADTQYFGPGTRLTVL.

The count of this clonotype is one. The rearrangement links TRBV4-2 to TRBJ2-2; no clear D gene. CDR3 length equals 12 residues. Trimming removed 3 bases at V and 7 bases at J, with 6 bases between. Germline V gene lookup returns CDR1 LGHNA and CDR2 YNFKEQ. The CDR3 loop reads CASSHPGGELFF. The CDR3 nucleotides are TGTGCCAGCAGCCATCCGGGCGGGGAGCTGTTTTTT.

This chain links TRBV5-6 with TRBJ2-1; TRBD2 aligns across 10 bases. J gave up 5 bases and V 5 bases, and 13 bases lay outside the gene matches. This CDR3 region has 17 residues. Germline V gene sequence: CDR1 SGHDT, CDR2 YYEEEE. The CDR3 spells CASRMAAGLAGDNEQFF. The CDR3 coding sequence is TGTGCCAGCAGAATGGCTGCCGGGCTAGCGGGGGACAATGAGCAGTTCTTC.

This clonotype was observed at least ten times. The chain couples TRBV12-3 or TRBV12-4 to TRBJ2-5; no clear D gene. The CDR3 covers 14 residues. Trimming removed 3 bases at V and 4 bases at J, with 12 bases between. CDR3 nucleotide sequence: TGTGCCAGCAGTTTTTCCGACCGACGAGAGACCCAGTACTTC. This gives the protein CASSFSDRRETQYF.

The J gene is TRBJ2-7, the V gene TRBV3-1; 8 bases fit TRBD1. Germline CDR1 reads LGHDT; CDR2 reads YNNKEL (reference sequence). The CDR3 extends over 14 amino acids. The V segment lost 3 bases and the J segment 2 bases; nucleotides outside the gene matches: 3. This CDR3 reads CASSHGTGAYEQYF. CDR3 in DNA: TGTGCCAGCAGCCACGGGACAGGAGCCTACGAGCAGTACTTC.